The 21 T cell receptor beta chains given below trace back to one sample, sequenced in a study of cytomegalovirus exposure and HLA in healthy donors. In the PCR, 60 Vbeta and 13 Jbeta primers were used. Method: immunoSEQ multiplex PCR; TCRdb's copy keeps in-frame clones and lacks some. The sample consists of tens of thousands of clones, approximately 79% of them appearing once. Sequenced sample: PBMCs. The receptor source for this set is a woman aged 25-40 years in good health and CMV-seropositive.

The V gene is TRBV9, the J gene TRBJ1-1; TRBD1 matches 10 bases. Germline assignment: CDR1 SGDLS and CDR2 YYNGEE. The junction had 4 bases not matched to a gene; V was cut back by 0 bases and J by 5 bases. CDR3 length: 15 amino acids. CDR3 in amino acids: CASSVEGQGWTEAFF. The CDR3, as DNA: TGTGCCAGCAGCGTAGAGGGACAGGGGTGGACTGAAGCTTTCTTT.

The V call is TRBV11-2, the J call TRBJ1-1, with 7 bases aligning to TRBD1. The ends lost 5 bases at V and 3 bases at J; junction bases unmatched: 3. CDR1 SGHAT and CDR2 FQNNGV come from the germline V gene. The CDR3 loop spans 13 amino acids. CDR3 sequence reads: CASSRQGDTEAFF. CDR3 coding DNA: TGTGCCAGCAGCCGACAGGGAGACACTGAAGCTTTCTTT. Full variable domain (remainder filled in from reference TRBV11-2 and TRBJ1-1): EAGVAQSPRYKIIEKRQSVAFWCNPISGHATLYWYQQILGQGPKLLIQFQNNGVVDDSQLPKDRFSAERLKGVDSTLKIQPAKLEDSAVYLCASSRQGDTEAFFGQGTRLTVV.

Comments on this clone: The junction does not match germline at one end; this may be a read error. The genes are TRBV6-5 and TRBJ1-2; 7 nucleotides line up with TRBD1. This CDR3 region has 13 residues. Germline CDR1 is MNHEY and CDR2 is SVGAGI. The CDR3 spells CASSEPTRQGPGF. CDR3 nucleotides: TGTGCCAGCAGTGAACCTACCCGACAGGGCCCGGGCTTC.

This chain links TRBV27 with TRBJ1-1, with a tentative D call TRBD1 (6 bases). There are 14 residues in the CDR3. The germline V gene encodes CDR1 MNHEY and CDR2 SMNVEV (reference sequence). V shed 4 bases and J shed 0 bases, with 9 bases lying between them. In nucleotides, the CDR3 is TGTGCCAGCAGTTGGGGGGGCATGAACACTGAAGCTTTCTTT. Its translation: CASSWGGMNTEAFF.

This chain links TRBV28 with TRBJ2-2; tentative D call: TRBD1 (5 bases). From germline, CDR1 is MDHEN and CDR2 SYDVKM. Trimming shortened V by 5 bases and J by 5 bases, and 6 bases separated the two germline ends. This CDR3 is built from 12 residues. The CDR3: CASSAGTGELFF. The CDR3 coding sequence is TGTGCCAGCAGTGCAGGGACCGGGGAGCTGTTTTTT.

The J gene is TRBJ1-1, the V gene TRBV28; 7 bases line up with TRBD1. The CDR3 spans 12 residues. V dropped 6 bases and J dropped 7; count of bases not matched to a gene: 5. Germline V gene lookup returns CDR1 MDHEN and CDR2 SYDVKM. CDR3 loop: CASREHRGEAFF. As DNA, the CDR3 is TGTGCCAGCAGGGAACACAGGGGTGAAGCTTTCTTT.

The chain uses TRBV5-1 and TRBJ1-6; D remains ambiguous. Looked up from germline, CDR1 is SGHRS and CDR2 is YFSETQ. Trimming removed 8 bases at V and 0 bases at J, with 12 bases between. The CDR3 runs to 15 residues. The CDR3 reads CASGEQSSYNSPLHF. The DNA for the CDR3 is TGCGCCAGTGGAGAACAAAGCTCCTATAATTCACCCCTCCACTTT.

The V gene is TRBV7-2, the J gene TRBJ2-5; 7 positions match TRBD2. V shed 5 bases and J 11 bases; nucleotides not matched to a gene: 17. Germline V gene lookup returns CDR1 SGHTA and CDR2 FQGNSA. This CDR3 has 15 residues. The chain's CDR3 is CASSPPGLPPGGQYF. The CDR3, as DNA: TGTGCCAGCAGCCCGCCGGGACTACCACCTGGGGGGCAGTACTTC.

The chain uses TRBV5-1 and TRBJ2-1; D remains unclear. Between the trimmed V and J ends, which lost 0 bases and 1 base, there was a span of 5 bases. CDR1 SGHRS and CDR2 YFSETQ come from the germline V gene. This CDR3 contains 14 residues. Written as DNA, the CDR3 is TGCGCCAGCAGCTTGGTGACTTCCTACAATGAGCAGTTCTTC. Protein: CASSLVTSYNEQFF.

This chain connects TRBV18 to TRBJ1-2, with D unresolved. CDR1 KGHSH and CDR2 LQKENI come from the germline V gene. Between the trimmed V and J ends, which lost 2 bases and 5 bases, there was a span of 9 bases. CDR3 length: 13 residues. CDR3: CASSPSGVYGYTF. Here the CDR3 DNA reads TGTGCCAGCTCACCATCAGGTGTTTATGGCTACACCTTC.

The rearrangement joins TRBV12-5 to TRBJ2-2; possible D gene TRBD2, 6 bases. This CDR3 has 17 amino acids. Looked up from germline, CDR1 is LGHNT and CDR2 is FRNRAP. Trimming took 5 bases from V and 5 from J, leaving 21 bases between them. The CDR3 region is CASGPLPPPSATGELFF. The CDR3 DNA reads as TGTGCTAGTGGTCCGTTGCCCCCGCCTAGCGCTACCGGGGAGCTGTTTTTT. Full variable domain (missing parts from reference TRBV12-5 and TRBJ2-2): DARVTQTPRHKVTEMGQEVTMRCQPILGHNTVFWYRQTMMQGLELLAYFRNRAPLDDSGMPKDRFSAEMPDATLATLKIQPSEPRDSAVYFCASGPLPPPSATGELFFGEGSRLTVL.

The V gene is TRBV6-6, the J gene TRBJ2-1, with D possibly being TRBD1 (6 bases). With 8 bases removed from V and 4 bases from J, the gap between germline ends came to 15 bases. This CDR3 comprises 14 residues. Germline loops: CDR1 MNHNY, CDR2 SVGAGI (reference sequence). CDR3 bases: TGTGCCAGCCTCCGGGACAAGGGGTACAATGAGCAGTTCTTC. It codes for CASLRDKGYNEQFF.

This clone turned up a few times. The chain couples TRBV18 to TRBJ2-1; 7 nucleotides match TRBD2. The CDR3 is 15 amino acids. Germline trimming cut 3 bases from V and 5 bases from J; bases unmatched to any gene: 7. CDR1 is KGHSH and CDR2 is LQKENI in the germline V gene. The CDR3 DNA reads as TGTGCCAGCTCACCTACGGGAGGCCGGAACAATGAGCAGTTCTTC. This codes for CASSPTGGRNNEQFF.

The chain employs TRBV5-1 and TRBJ1-3; 8 positions agree with TRBD1. Unmatched junction bases numbered 16, after V lost 4 bases and J lost 4 bases. The CDR3 consists of 18 residues. Germline CDR1 and CDR2: SGHRS and YFSETQ. DNA for the CDR3: TGCGCCAGCAGCCCGGCAGGACAGGGAAGGATGGTCGGAAACACCATATATTTT. Translated: CASSPAGQGRMVGNTIYF.

In this sample, this clone turned up a few times. The chain uses TRBV19 and TRBJ2-1; 7 nucleotides match TRBD1. The trim removed 1 base at V and 0 bases at J, leaving 9 bases unmatched. Germline lookup yields CDR1 LNHDA and CDR2 SQIVND (reference sequence). CDR3 length: 18 amino acids. CDR3 sequence reads: CASSIVLGTASSYNEQFF. The CDR3 coding sequence is TGTGCCAGTAGTATAGTTCTCGGGACAGCCAGCTCCTACAATGAGCAGTTCTTC.

The chain recombines TRBV9 with TRBJ2-3; tentative D call: TRBD2 (5 bases). Trimming removed 0 bases from V and 0 bases from J, with 5 bases in between. The CDR3 runs 14 residues. Germline lookup yields CDR1 SGDLS and CDR2 YYNGEE. In nucleotides, the CDR3 is TGTGCCAGCAGCGTAGGAGGGAGCACAGATACGCAGTATTTT. Translating gives CASSVGGSTDTQYF.

This clone was seen a few times. As DNA, the CDR3 is TGTGCCACCAGCAGAGATAGTCGGGGGCAGTTCTTC. Translated, it gives CATSRDSRGQFF. V is TRBV15 and J is TRBJ2-1, with D perhaps TRBD2 (5 bases). This CDR3 region has 12 residues. V shed 0 bases and J shed 12 bases, with 9 bases lying between them. Germline lookup yields CDR1 LNHNV and CDR2 YYDKDF (reference sequence). Full variable domain (missing parts from reference TRBV15 and TRBJ2-1): DAMVIQNPRYQVTQFGKPVTLSCSQTLNHNVMYWYQQKSSQAPKLLFHYYDKDFNNEADTPDNFQSRRPNTSFCFLDIRSPGLGDTAMYLCATSRDSRGQFFGPGTRLTVL.

The chain joins TRBV11-2 to TRBJ1-1, with D possibly TRBD1 on 5 matching bases. The V gene lost 2 bases and the J gene lost 4 bases, with 14 bases spanning the gap. Germline V gives CDR1 SGHAT, CDR2 FQNNGV. This CDR3 spans 15 amino acids. CDR3 coding DNA: TGTGCCAGCAGCTTAAAATGGCAGGGAATCACTGAAGCTTTCTTT. Protein product: CASSLKWQGITEAFF.

This clone occurred a few times. J is TRBJ2-7 and V is TRBV13, with a possible D match to TRBD2 (5 bases). Germline V gene sequence: CDR1 PRHDT, CDR2 FYEKMQ (reference sequence). This CDR3 comprises 16 residues. V lost 4 bases to trimming and J lost 2 bases, with 18 bases between them. The CDR3 DNA reads as TGTGCCAGCAGCTCAGAGGGCTCCTTAAGCCCCTACGAGCAGTACTTC. This codes for CASSSEGSLSPYEQYF.

This clone has only a few counts. The rearrangement uses TRBV6-1 and TRBJ2-1; 10 bases match TRBD1. CDR1 is MNHNS, CDR2 SASEGT, per germline. The CDR3 is made up of 17 amino acids. V was clipped by 4 bases and J by 3 bases; unmatched bases: 9. The CDR3 sequence is CASSGGQGTTNYNEQFF. As DNA, the CDR3 is TGTGCCAGCAGTGGGGGACAGGGGACCACCAACTACAATGAGCAGTTCTTC.

The chain employs TRBV18 and TRBJ1-1; no clear D gene. Germline-derived CDR1 and CDR2 are KGHSH and LQKENI. The CDR3 has 16 residues. V was trimmed by 2 bases and J by 1 base, leaving 14 bases between them. CDR3 nucleotide sequence: TGTGCCAGCTCACCAGCTTCTCGAGGCCAGAACACTGAAGCTTTCTTT. Amino acids: CASSPASRGQNTEAFF.